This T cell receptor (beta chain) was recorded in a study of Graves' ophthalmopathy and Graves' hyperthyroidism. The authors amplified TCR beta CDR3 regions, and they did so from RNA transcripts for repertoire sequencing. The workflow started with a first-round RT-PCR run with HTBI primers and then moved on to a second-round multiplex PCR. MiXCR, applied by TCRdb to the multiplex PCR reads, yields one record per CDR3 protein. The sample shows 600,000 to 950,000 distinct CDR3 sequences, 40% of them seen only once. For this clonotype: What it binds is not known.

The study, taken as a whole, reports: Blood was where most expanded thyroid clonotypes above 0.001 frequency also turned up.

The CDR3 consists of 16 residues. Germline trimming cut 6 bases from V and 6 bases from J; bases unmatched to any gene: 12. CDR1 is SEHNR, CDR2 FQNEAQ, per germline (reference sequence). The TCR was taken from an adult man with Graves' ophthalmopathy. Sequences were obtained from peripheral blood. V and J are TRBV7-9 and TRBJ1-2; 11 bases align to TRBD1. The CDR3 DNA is TGTGCCAGCAGATTGGACAGGGGGCGCGATAAGGATGGCTACACCTTC. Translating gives CASRLDRGRDKDGYTF.